This TCR beta chain was recorded in a study of cytomegalovirus exposure and HLA in healthy donors. Study background: Ancestry clustering placed 70% to 90% of several hundred genotyped donors in the Caucasian-associated cluster. Findings and limits, study-wide: For presence/absence analyses, sequencing depth was assumed to be roughly uniform across donors. Several top significant clusters appeared, in a later analysis, to be linked to common viral pathogens. As was reported, the HLA-A and HLA-B alleles of most subjects were accurately predicted from TCR beta sequences.

PCR primers comprised 60 Vbeta and 13 Jbeta primers. The repertoire was sequenced with immunoSEQ multiplex PCR; TCRdb's copy has only in-frame clones and lacks some. The table shows over 65,000 clones, with 67% occurring only once. Looked up from germline, CDR1 is SEHNR and CDR2 is FQNEAQ (reference sequence). This CDR3 has 14 residues. V lost 5 bases, J lost 6 bases, and 17 bases lay in between. This clone was recorded once. Its antigen is unknown. This receptor was obtained from a woman between 45 and 65 years old in good health and CMV-seropositive. V is TRBV7-9 and J is TRBJ2-7; TRBD1 is a possible D gene (5 bases). Sequencing was carried out using PBMCs. The CDR3 nucleotides are TGTGCCAGCAGCACCCGCCTGGGGCTAGGCGAGCAGTACTTC. This sequence encodes CASSTRLGLGEQYF.